These 6 T cell receptor beta chains originate from one sample sequenced in a study of blood T cell repertoires in COVID-19. Method: immunoSEQ multiplex PCR; TCRdb's copy keeps in-frame clones and lacks some. The profile shows some 320,000 clones, over 75% of them singletons. Sequenced material: peripheral blood. The source is a human donor in a cohort sampled during active COVID-19.

The rearrangement uses TRBV29-1 and TRBJ2-1, with 14 bases aligning to TRBD2. CDR3 length equals 15 residues. Germline lookup yields CDR1 SQVTM and CDR2 ANQGSEA. Trimming at V came to 4 bases and at J to 5 bases, leaving 4 bases not matched to a gene. The CDR3 region has the DNA TGCAGCGTTGCAGGACTAGCGGGGGGAAACAATGAGCAGTTCTTC. It codes for CSVAGLAGGNNEQFF.

The CDR3 DNA is TGTGCCAGCAGCTTATCCAGCAATGAGCAGTTCTTC. This codes for CASSLSSNEQFF. V gene TRBV11-2 combines with J gene TRBJ2-1; D unclear. Trimming left V 2 bases short and J 6 bases short, with 5 bases between. Germline assignment: CDR1 SGHAT and CDR2 FQNNGV. The CDR3 extends over 12 amino acids.

The rearrangement joins TRBV5-6 to TRBJ2-1; TRBD2 might be the D (6 bases). The CDR3 extends over 12 amino acids. The germline gives CDR1 SGHDT, CDR2 YYEEEE. V shed 3 bases and J shed 7 bases, with 8 bases lying between them. CDR3 protein: CASSSLANEQFF. The CDR3 region has the DNA TGTGCCAGCAGCTCCCTAGCGAATGAGCAGTTCTTC.

J is TRBJ2-3 and V is TRBV5-1, with D perhaps matching TRBD1 (5 bases). This CDR3 contains 13 residues. CDR1 and CDR2 (germline): SGHRS, YFSETQ. The V gene lost 3 bases and the J gene lost 3 bases, with 8 bases spanning the gap. The CDR3 bases are TGCGCCAGCAGCTCAGGGATAACAGATACGCAGTATTTT. It yields the protein CASSSGITDTQYF.

The chain joins TRBV7-3 to TRBJ2-7, with 11 bases fitting TRBD2. The CDR3 is 15 residues long. Germline V gene lookup returns CDR1 SGHTA and CDR2 FQGTGA. V shed 6 bases, J shed 0 bases, and the junction held 4 bases outside the gene matches. The CDR3 region is CASSRGTSGSYEQYF. The CDR3 DNA is TGTGCCAGCAGTCGCGGGACTAGCGGCTCCTACGAGCAGTACTTC.

This chain uses TRBV6-5 with TRBJ2-7; TRBD1 matches 7 bases. Per germline, CDR1 MNHEY and CDR2 SVGAGI. The CDR3 runs 10 residues. The CDR3 DNA reads as TGTTCCGGGACAGTTTACGAGCAGTACTTC. This codes for CSGTVYEQYF.